What follows are 27 T cell receptor beta chains derived from one specimen sequenced in a study of blood T cell repertoires in COVID-19. Here immunoSEQ multiplex PCR was the method, and the copy in TCRdb shows in-frame clones only, minus some. The sample holds about 300,000 clones, less than 85% seen once. Sequenced: PBMCs or T cells enriched from blood (not recorded which). The receptors come from a woman under 40 who had been exposed to COVID-19.

This chain uses TRBV18 with TRBJ2-7, with unresolved D. The CDR3 sequence is 11 residues long. Germline loops: CDR1 KGHSH, CDR2 LQKENI. V lost 6 bases, J lost 2 bases, and 5 bases lay in between. The CDR3 DNA follows: TGTGCCAGCTCTCCCACCTACGAGCAGTACTTC. Translation gives CASSPTYEQYF.

This rearrangement joins TRBV7-9 to TRBJ2-7; 11 bases are a match to TRBD1. CDR3 length: 16 amino acids. J was trimmed by 1 base and V by 5 bases; bases with no gene match: 7. In germline, CDR1 is SEHNR, CDR2 FQNEAQ (reference sequence). The CDR3 region is CASSQSDRGLSYEQYF. The CDR3 bases are TGTGCCAGCAGCCAATCGGACAGGGGGCTGTCCTACGAGCAGTACTTC.

This clone was found once. The chain joins TRBV6-6 to TRBJ2-3; the match to TRBD2 covers 12 bases. Germline CDR1 MNHNY, CDR2 SVGAGI (reference sequence). The CDR3 contains 18 residues. The V segment lost 5 bases and the J segment 0 bases; nucleotides outside the gene matches: 9. CDR3 sequence reads: CASSPLAGGPISTDTQYF. Written as DNA, the CDR3 is TGTGCCAGCAGTCCTCTAGCGGGAGGGCCTATCAGCACAGATACGCAGTATTTT.

Only a few counts were recorded for this clone. This rearrangement joins TRBV11-2 to TRBJ1-1; 9 positions match TRBD1. This CDR3 is built from 17 residues. Germline assignment: CDR1 SGHAT and CDR2 FQNNGV. After removal of 5 bases from V and 5 bases from J, the junction contained 15 bases not matched to a gene. CDR3 sequence: CASSEWTGAPRWTEAFF. In nucleotides, the CDR3 is TGTGCCAGCAGCGAGTGGACAGGGGCTCCGAGATGGACTGAAGCTTTCTTT.

The chain recombines TRBV10-1 with TRBJ2-1; 7 positions match TRBD2. This CDR3 contains 14 residues. Germline V gene data show CDR1 as WNHNN and CDR2 as SYGVQD (reference sequence). V trimming: 3 bases; J trimming: 6 bases; junction bases outside the gene matches: 5. CDR3 bases: TGCGCCAGCAGTGACGGCGGGGGACGCAATGAGCAGTTCTTC. It codes for CASSDGGGRNEQFF.

The table lists this clone with a few counts. The V and J genes are TRBV5-8 and TRBJ1-1; 8 bases fit TRBD1. The V segment lost 4 bases and the J segment 2 bases; nucleotides outside the gene matches: 7. The CDR3 covers 15 residues. Germline CDR1 is SGHTS and CDR2 is YDEGEE. CDR3 amino acids: CASSLQDRDNTEAFF. The DNA of the CDR3 is TGTGCCAGCAGCCTGCAGGACAGGGATAACACTGAAGCTTTCTTT. The variable domain in full, completed from reference TRBV5-8 and TRBJ1-1, reads EAGVTQSPTHLIKTRGQQATLRCSPISGHTSVYWYQQALGLGLQFLLWYDEGEERNRGNFPPRFSGRQFPNYSSELNVNALELEDSALYLCASSLQDRDNTEAFFGQGTRLTVV.

The J gene is TRBJ1-1, the V gene TRBV30, with TRBD1 matching over 8 bases. CDR3 length: 14 residues. CDR1 is GTSNPN, CDR2 SVGIG, per germline (reference sequence). Trimming removed 3 bases from V and 6 bases from J; junction bases left unmatched: 9. CDR3: CAWREQGERPEAFF. The CDR3 DNA follows: TGTGCCTGGAGAGAACAGGGGGAGAGGCCTGAAGCTTTCTTT.

The chain joins TRBV9 to TRBJ2-1; D may be TRBD2 (6 bases). Looked up from germline, CDR1 is SGDLS and CDR2 is YYNGEE. This CDR3 is built from 17 residues. V shed 3 bases and J shed 2 bases, with 18 bases lying between them. In nucleotides, the CDR3 is TGTGCCAGCAGCGACCCGAATGTGGGGGGAACCTACAATGAGCAGTTCTTC. Protein sequence: CASSDPNVGGTYNEQFF.

This clone was picked up one time. The J gene is TRBJ1-4, the V gene TRBV19; 9 bases are a match to TRBD1. This CDR3 region has 14 residues. The germline V gene has CDR1 LNHDA and CDR2 SQIVND (reference sequence). Germline trimming cut 3 bases from V and 8 bases from J; bases unmatched to any gene: 4. CDR3 coding DNA: TGTGCCAGTAGTATGGGGACAGGGAGCGAAAAACTGTTTTTT. As protein: CASSMGTGSEKLFF.

The genes are TRBV27 and TRBJ1-1; 8 bases are a match to TRBD1. Germline loops: CDR1 MNHEY, CDR2 SMNVEV (reference sequence). Trimming at V came to 6 bases and at J to 4 bases, leaving 4 bases not matched to a gene. This CDR3 has 13 amino acids. The CDR3 sequence is CASRQGAGTEAFF. The CDR3 region has the DNA TGTGCCAGCAGGCAGGGGGCTGGCACTGAAGCTTTCTTT.

The CDR3 coding sequence is TGTGCCAGCTCAAGGGGACAGGGACTTAATGAAAAACTGTTTTTT. It codes for CASSRGQGLNEKLFF. The rearrangement joins TRBV18 to TRBJ1-4; TRBD1 aligns across 9 bases. The V segment lost 5 bases and the J segment 4 bases; nucleotides outside the gene matches: 5. The CDR3 contains 15 residues. Germline CDR1 reads KGHSH; CDR2 reads LQKENI.

The gene calls are TRBV7-9 and TRBJ1-3; perhaps TRBD1 as D (6 bases). Trimming shortened V by 4 bases and J by 4 bases, and 11 bases separated the two germline ends. The germline gives CDR1 SEHNR, CDR2 FQNEAQ (reference sequence). This CDR3 is built from 14 residues. CDR3 nucleotide sequence: TGTGCCAGCAGCTACGGACAGCTAGGAAACACCATATATTTT. Its protein is CASSYGQLGNTIYF.

The chain is built from TRBV19 and TRBJ2-7; 8 bases are shared with TRBD1. The V gene's germline CDR1 is LNHDA and CDR2 SQIVND (reference sequence). The V gene end was trimmed by 5 bases and the J gene end by 6 bases; junction bases not matched to a gene: 9. The length of the CDR3 is 14 residues. The CDR3 reads CASSPWAGGAEQYF. The CDR3 coding sequence is TGTGCCAGTAGTCCCTGGGCAGGGGGCGCCGAGCAGTACTTC. The full variable domain, with the rest looked up from reference TRBV19 and TRBJ2-7, is DGGITQSPKYLFRKEGQNVTLSCEQNLNHDAMYWYRQDPGQGLRLIYYSQIVNDFQKGDIAEGYSVSREKKESFPLTVTSAQKNPTAFYLCASSPWAGGAEQYFGPGTRLTVT.

The rearrangement joins TRBV6-2 or TRBV6-3 to TRBJ2-7; possible D gene TRBD2, 5 bases. Germline V gene lookup returns CDR1 MNHEY and CDR2 SVGEGT. V was clipped by 0 bases and J by 0 bases, with 12 bases between them. The CDR3 totals 16 residues. CDR3 sequence: CASSYSRAALSYEQYF. CDR3 coding DNA: TGTGCCAGCAGTTACTCGCGGGCCGCCCTCTCCTACGAGCAGTACTTC.

The chain is built from TRBV3-1 (or the pseudogene TRBV3-2) and TRBJ1-2; weak D call: TRBD1 (6 bases). The CDR3 spans 15 residues. CDR1 and CDR2 (germline): LGHDT, YNNKEL (reference sequence). V shed 4 bases and J shed 2 bases, with 14 bases lying between them. In DNA form, the CDR3 reads TGTGCCAGCAGCCCTTATCCGACAGGCAACTATGGCTACACCTTC. This codes for CASSPYPTGNYGYTF.

This clone was counted a single time. The chain combines TRBV28 with TRBJ2-7, with D possibly TRBD1 on 6 matching bases. This CDR3 spans 16 amino acids. Germline loops: CDR1 MDHEN, CDR2 SYDVKM. V lost 8 bases, J lost 4 bases, and 24 bases lay in between. The CDR3 nucleotides read TGTGCCAGCTCAAACGCGGCAGGGGCCCTCCGGTACGAGCAGTACTTC. It specifies CASSNAAGALRYEQYF.

In its sample, this clone was seen a few times. The rearrangement uses TRBV5-1 and TRBJ1-6, with a tentative D call TRBD1 (5 bases). Germline V gives CDR1 SGHRS, CDR2 YFSETQ. The CDR3 is 16 amino acids. V was clipped by 0 bases and J by 2 bases, with 9 bases between them. CDR3 DNA sequence: TGCGCCAGCAGCTTGGCCGGACAAACCTATAATTCACCCCTCCACTTT. It yields the protein CASSLAGQTYNSPLHF. Complete variable domain (other parts from reference TRBV5-1 and TRBJ1-6): KAGVTQTPRYLIKTRGQQVTLSCSPISGHRSVSWYQQTPGQGLQFLFEYFSETQRNKGNFPGRFSGRQFSNSRSEMNVSTLELGDSALYLCASSLAGQTYNSPLHFGNGTRLTVT.

The V and J genes are TRBV7-9 and TRBJ2-7; TRBD2 agrees at 15 bases. The CDR3 is made up of 15 amino acids. Germline lookup yields CDR1 SEHNR and CDR2 FQNEAQ (reference sequence). V shed 5 bases, J shed 5 bases, and the junction held 4 bases outside the gene matches. For the CDR3, the DNA is TGTGCCAGCAGCGGGACTAGCGGGGGGCCCAACGAGCAGTACTTC. Translation: CASSGTSGGPNEQYF.

The genes are TRBV3-1 (or the pseudogene TRBV3-2) and TRBJ2-5, with 9 bases fitting TRBD2. Germline assignment: CDR1 LGHDT and CDR2 YNNKEL (reference sequence). J lost 6 bases, V lost 1 base, and 9 bases had no gene match. The CDR3 has 16 residues. The CDR3 DNA reads TGTGCCAGCAGCCAAGTCTGGCGGGGGGGCCTGAAGACCCAGTACTTC. Protein product: CASSQVWRGGLKTQYF.

In this sample, this clone turned up once. The V call is TRBV27, the J call TRBJ1-6, with 9 bases identical to TRBD1. The germline gives CDR1 MNHEY, CDR2 SMNVEV (reference sequence). This CDR3 region has 17 residues. The V segment lost 8 bases and the J segment 3 bases; nucleotides outside the gene matches: 11. Written as DNA, the CDR3 is TGTGCCAGCCCCAATGCCAGGACAGGGGACTATAATTCACCCCTCCACTTT. Protein product: CASPNARTGDYNSPLHF.

This chain connects TRBV7-3 to TRBJ2-1; TRBD1 aligns across 8 bases. Unmatched junction bases numbered 6, after V lost 5 bases and J lost 12 bases. The length of the CDR3 is 12 residues. CDR1 and CDR2 (germline): SGHTA, FQGTGA. CDR3 protein: CASSPGQGAQFF. As DNA, the CDR3 is TGTGCCAGCAGCCCCGGACAGGGAGCGCAGTTCTTC. The whole variable domain, filled in from reference TRBV7-3 and TRBJ2-1, reads GAGVSQTPSNKVTEKGKYVELRCDPISGHTALYWYRQSLGQGPEFLIYFQGTGAADDSGLPNDRFFAVRPEGSVSTLKIQRTERGDSAVYLCASSPGQGAQFFGPGTRLTVL.

CDR3 in DNA: TGTGCCACCAGTGATAGCGGGGTCTACACAGATACGCAGTATTTT. Residues: CATSDSGVYTDTQYF. V gene TRBV24-1 combines with J gene TRBJ2-3, with 7 bases lining up with TRBD2. Germline CDR1 and CDR2: KGHDR and SFDVKD. The CDR3 is made up of 15 amino acids. V trimming: 3 bases; J trimming: 2 bases; junction bases outside the gene matches: 4.

The V and J genes are TRBV15 and TRBJ2-3; D might be TRBD2 (5 bases). The CDR3 is 18 amino acids. The germline V gene encodes CDR1 LNHNV and CDR2 YYDKDF (reference sequence). V lost 1 base and J lost 5, with 22 bases in between. The DNA for the CDR3 is TGTGCCACCAGCAGAGCCCCCGCCCGGGGTTTACCCCGAGATACGCAGTATTTT. It specifies CATSRAPARGLPRDTQYF.

The V and J genes are TRBV7-9 and TRBJ1-2; D is unresolved. The V gene lost 5 bases and the J gene lost 8 bases, with 12 bases spanning the gap. Germline CDR1 and CDR2: SEHNR and FQNEAQ (reference sequence). CDR3 length: 12 amino acids. CDR3 sequence reads: CASSPTNPGYTF. The CDR3 bases are TGTGCCAGCAGCCCGACTAATCCCGGCTACACCTTC. Filled out from reference TRBV7-9 and TRBJ1-2, the complete variable domain reads DTGVSQNPRHKITKRGQNVTFRCDPISEHNRLYWYRQTLGQGPEFLTYFQNEAQLEKSRLLSDRFSAERPKGSFSTLEIQRTEQGDSAMYLCASSPTNPGYTFGSGTRLTVV.

This clone was observed once. The V and J genes are TRBV7-2 and TRBJ2-6; a weak D match, TRBD2 (5 bases). V was trimmed by 9 bases and J by 1 base, leaving 16 bases between them. Germline CDR1 SGHTA, CDR2 FQGNSA. This CDR3 is 16 amino acids long. The chain's CDR3 is CARRAETQSGANVLTF. DNA for the CDR3: TGTGCCAGGCGAGCGGAAACCCAATCTGGGGCCAACGTCCTGACTTTC.

The rearrangement joins TRBV27 to TRBJ1-5; 10 bases fit TRBD1. The CDR3 extends over 16 amino acids. Germline CDR1 is MNHEY and CDR2 is SMNVEV (reference sequence). V dropped 11 bases and J dropped 3; count of bases not matched to a gene: 13. This CDR3 reads CAATPGTGDLNQPQHF. Written as DNA, the CDR3 is TGTGCCGCAACCCCCGGGACAGGGGATCTCAATCAGCCCCAGCATTTT.

The rearrangement links TRBV4-3 to TRBJ1-6; D is perhaps TRBD1 (6 bases). The germline gives CDR1 LGHNA, CDR2 YSLEER. This CDR3 is built from 17 residues. The V end was cut by 1 base, the J end by 9 bases, with 19 bases between. The CDR3 region has the DNA TGCGCCAGCAGCCAAGTTCAGGGGCGAGTAGGGATTTCACCCCTCCACTTT. Protein product: CASSQVQGRVGISPLHF.